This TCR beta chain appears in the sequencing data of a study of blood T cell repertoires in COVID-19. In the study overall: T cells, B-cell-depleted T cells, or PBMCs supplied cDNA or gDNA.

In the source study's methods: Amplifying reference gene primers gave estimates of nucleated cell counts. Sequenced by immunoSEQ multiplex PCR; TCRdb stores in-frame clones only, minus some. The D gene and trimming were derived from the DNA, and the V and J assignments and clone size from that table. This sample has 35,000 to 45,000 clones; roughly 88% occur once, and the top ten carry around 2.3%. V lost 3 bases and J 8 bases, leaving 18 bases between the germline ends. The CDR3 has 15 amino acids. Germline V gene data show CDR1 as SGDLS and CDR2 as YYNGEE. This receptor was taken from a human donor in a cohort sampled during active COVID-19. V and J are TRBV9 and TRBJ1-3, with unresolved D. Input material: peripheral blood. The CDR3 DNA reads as TGTGCCAGCAGCGCGACACCTACTAGGTCGGACACCATATATTTT. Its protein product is CASSATPTRSDTIYF.